This T cell receptor beta chain was recorded in a study of cytomegalovirus exposure and HLA in healthy donors. PCR was performed using 60 Vbeta and 13 Jbeta primers. Profiled with immunoSEQ multiplex PCR; TCRdb holds only in-frame clones, not every one. The table records roughly 98,000 clones, around 77% of them present only once. Sequencing was performed on PBMCs. This receptor was obtained from a female donor in good health and CMV-seronegative.

CDR3 coding DNA: TGTGCCAGCAGTTTAGTGGACAGCAAATGGGAGACCCAGTACTTC. It translates to CASSLVDSKWETQYF. This chain joins TRBV27 and TRBJ2-5; TRBD1 might be the D (6 bases). Between the trimmed V and J ends, which lost 2 bases and 5 bases, there was a span of 15 bases. Per the germline V gene, CDR1 is MNHEY and CDR2 is SMNVEV (reference sequence). This CDR3 has 15 residues.